The sample holds one count of the clone carrying this T cell receptor (beta chain). Its antigen is not identified. TCRdb's table, derived via immunoSEQ multiplex PCR, lists solely in-frame clones and lacks some. The table shows roughly 100,000 clones, with roughly 94% occurring only once. The sample is drawn from a study of cytomegalovirus exposure and HLA in healthy donors. Study details: The 120 or so validation repertoires were produced on the same platform as the roughly 670 repertoires of the first cohort. This was reported in a later analysis.

Broader study findings: The study listed approximately 160 cytomegalovirus-associated TCR beta chains.

The V and J ends lost 3 bases and 4 bases respectively, with 4 bases between them. CDR1 MGHRA and CDR2 YSYEKL come from the germline V gene. This CDR3 is built from 11 residues. Sequenced material: PBMCs. This clonotype was sampled from a woman aged 18-35 years in good health and CMV-seronegative. This chain connects TRBV4-1 to TRBJ2-7, with D uncertain. The CDR3 DNA sequence: TGCGCCAGCAGCCATATGTACGAGCAGTACTTC. It codes for CASSHMYEQYF.